This T cell receptor beta chain was retrieved from a study of blood T cell repertoires in COVID-19. Profiled with immunoSEQ multiplex PCR; TCRdb holds only in-frame clones, not every one. Of about 180,000 clones listed, approximately 79% are singletons. CDR1 SGHTA and CDR2 FQGTGA come from the germline V gene. The CDR3 has 14 amino acids. Trimming cost V 2 bases and J 3 bases, with 10 bases left between them. The TCR sequence derives from a woman in her seventies with acute or convalescent COVID-19. This sequence joins TRBV7-3 and TRBJ2-5; perhaps TRBD2 as D (6 bases). Sample: peripheral blood. The CDR3 nucleotides read TGTGCCAGCAGCTTATTAGCGGTTAAAGAGACCCAGTACTTC. Translation: CASSLLAVKETQYF.